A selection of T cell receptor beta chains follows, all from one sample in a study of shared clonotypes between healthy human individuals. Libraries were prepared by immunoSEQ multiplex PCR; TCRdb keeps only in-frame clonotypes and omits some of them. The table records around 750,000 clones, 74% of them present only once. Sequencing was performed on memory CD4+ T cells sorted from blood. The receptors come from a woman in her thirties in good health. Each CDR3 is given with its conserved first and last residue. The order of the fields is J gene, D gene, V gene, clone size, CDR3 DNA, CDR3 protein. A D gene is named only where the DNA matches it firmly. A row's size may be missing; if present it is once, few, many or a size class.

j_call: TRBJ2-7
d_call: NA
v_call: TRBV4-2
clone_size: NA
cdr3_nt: TGTGCCAGCAGCCAAGCCAGGGGCACCTACGAGCAGTACTTC
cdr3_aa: CASSQARGTYEQYF

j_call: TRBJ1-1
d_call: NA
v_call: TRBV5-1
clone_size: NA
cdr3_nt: TGCGCCAGCAGCCCCCAGACAGGCTCGAGTGAAGCTTTCTTT
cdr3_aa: CASSPQTGSSEAFF

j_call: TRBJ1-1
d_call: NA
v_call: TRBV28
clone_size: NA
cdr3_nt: TGTGCCAGCAGTTTACCAAGGGCTACCGCTGAAGCTTTCTTT
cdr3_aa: CASSLPRATAEAFF

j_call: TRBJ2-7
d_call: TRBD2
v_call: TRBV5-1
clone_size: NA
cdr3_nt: TGCGCCAGCAGCTCAGTACTAGCGGGAGATTCCCACGAGCAGTACTTC
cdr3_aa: CASSSVLAGDSHEQYF

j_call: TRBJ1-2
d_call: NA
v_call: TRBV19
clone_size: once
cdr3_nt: TGTGCCAGTAGTAGTTCGCGGAACTATGGCTACACCTTC
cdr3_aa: CASSSSRNYGYTF

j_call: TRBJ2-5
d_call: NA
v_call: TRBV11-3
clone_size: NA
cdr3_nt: TGTGCCAGCAGCCTTGGGAGCGTAGATGGAGAGACCCAGTACTTC
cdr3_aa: CASSLGSVDGETQYF

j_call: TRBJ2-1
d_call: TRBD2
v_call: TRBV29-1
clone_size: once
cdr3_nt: TGCAGCGTTGCGAGGCGGGGGAGCTCCTACAATGAGCAGTTCTTC
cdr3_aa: CSVARRGSSYNEQFF

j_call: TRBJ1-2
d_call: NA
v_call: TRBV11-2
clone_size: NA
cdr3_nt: TGTGCCAGCAGTGGGATCGACTATGGCTACACCTTC
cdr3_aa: CASSGIDYGYTF

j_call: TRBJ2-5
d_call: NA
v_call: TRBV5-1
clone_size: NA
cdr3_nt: TGCGCCAGCAGGTCGTACGGGAGCGAGACCCAGTACTTC
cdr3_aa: CASRSYGSETQYF

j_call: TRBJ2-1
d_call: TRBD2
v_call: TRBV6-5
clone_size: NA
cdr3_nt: TGTGCCACCAAACCGGGACTAGCCGCGAGTGAGCAGTTCTTC
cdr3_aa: CATKPGLAASEQFF

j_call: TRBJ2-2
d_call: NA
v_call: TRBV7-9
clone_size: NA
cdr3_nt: TGTGCCAGCAGTCCGACCCACACCGGGGAGCTGTTTTTT
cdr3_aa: CASSPTHTGELFF

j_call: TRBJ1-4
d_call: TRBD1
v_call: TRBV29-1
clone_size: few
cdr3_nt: TGCAGCGTGACCATCCGGACAGGGTTTGATGAAAAACTGTTTTTT
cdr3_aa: CSVTIRTGFDEKLFF

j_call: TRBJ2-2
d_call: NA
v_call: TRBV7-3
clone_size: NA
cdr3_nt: TGTGCCAGCAGCCGCGGGACAGCGAACACCGGGGAGCTGTTTTTT
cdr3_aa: CASSRGTANTGELFF

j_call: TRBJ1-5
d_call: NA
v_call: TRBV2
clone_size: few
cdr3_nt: TGTGCCAGCAGTGATCGTTATAGCGGCAATCAGCCCCAGCATTTT
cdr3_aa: CASSDRYSGNQPQHF

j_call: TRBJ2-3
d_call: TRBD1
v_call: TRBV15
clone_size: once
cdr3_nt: TGTGCCACCAGCAGAGAAGGGGACAGCCCCACAGATACGCAGTATTTT
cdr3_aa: CATSREGDSPTDTQYF

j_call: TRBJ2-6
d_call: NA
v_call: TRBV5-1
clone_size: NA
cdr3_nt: TGCGCCAGCAACTTAGCTGTAGCTGGGGCCAACGTCCTGACTTTC
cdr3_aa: CASNLAVAGANVLTF

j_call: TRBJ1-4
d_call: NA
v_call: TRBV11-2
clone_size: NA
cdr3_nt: TGTGCCAGCAGCTCACATAGACCGGCTGAAAAACTGTTTTTT
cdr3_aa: CASSSHRPAEKLFF

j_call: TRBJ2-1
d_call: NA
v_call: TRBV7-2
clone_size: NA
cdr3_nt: TGTGCCAGCAGCTTAGATTTTGAGCAGTTCTTC
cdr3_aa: CASSLDFEQFF

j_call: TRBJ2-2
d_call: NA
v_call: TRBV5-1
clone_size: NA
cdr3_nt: TGCGCCAGCAGCCAACAGGGCCTAGACGGGGAGCTGTTTTTT
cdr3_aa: CASSQQGLDGELFF

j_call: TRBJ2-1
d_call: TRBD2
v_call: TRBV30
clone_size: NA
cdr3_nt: TGTGCCTGGGAAGGGACTAGCCGCATCAATGAGCAGTTCTTC
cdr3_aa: CAWEGTSRINEQFF

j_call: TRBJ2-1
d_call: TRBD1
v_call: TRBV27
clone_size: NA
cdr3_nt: TGTGCCAGCAGTTTAAGCCGGACAGGGTTTGAGCAGTTCTTC
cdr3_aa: CASSLSRTGFEQFF

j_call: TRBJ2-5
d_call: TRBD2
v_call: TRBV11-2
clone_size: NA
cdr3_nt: TGTGCCAGCAGCGGACTAGCGGGAGCTTTTGAGACCCAGTACTTC
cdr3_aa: CASSGLAGAFETQYF

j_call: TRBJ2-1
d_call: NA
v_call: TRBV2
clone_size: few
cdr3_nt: TGTGCCAGCAGTCCCCCGGGTGACAATGAGCAGTTCTTC
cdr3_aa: CASSPPGDNEQFF

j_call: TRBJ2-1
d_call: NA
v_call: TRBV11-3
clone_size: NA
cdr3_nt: TGTGCCAGCAGCCGGGACCGCTCTACAGAGCAGTTCTTC
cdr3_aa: CASSRDRSTEQFF

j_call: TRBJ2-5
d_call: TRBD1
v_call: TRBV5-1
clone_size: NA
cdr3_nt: TGCGCCAGCAGCTTGGGGGACAGGGATCGTGGGACCCAGTACTTC
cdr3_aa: CASSLGDRDRGTQYF

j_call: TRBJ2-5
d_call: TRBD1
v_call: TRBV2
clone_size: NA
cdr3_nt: TGTGCCAGCAGGGGGGACAGCCGTAAAGAGACCCAGTACTTC
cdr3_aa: CASRGDSRKETQYF

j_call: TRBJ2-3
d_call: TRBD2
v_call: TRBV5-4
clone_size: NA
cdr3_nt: TGTGCCAGCAGCTCCTCCTCTGCGGGAGTTCATAAAGATACGCAGTATTTT
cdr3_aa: CASSSSSAGVHKDTQYF

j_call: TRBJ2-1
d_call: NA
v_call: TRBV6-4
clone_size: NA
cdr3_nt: TGTGCCAGCAGTGACTCGGGGTACAATGAGCAGTTCTTC
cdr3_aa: CASSDSGYNEQFF

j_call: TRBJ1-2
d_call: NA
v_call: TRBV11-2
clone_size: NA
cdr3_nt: TGTGCCAGCAGCTTAGTGCAGGTGCGTTCCGGCTACACCTTC
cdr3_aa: CASSLVQVRSGYTF

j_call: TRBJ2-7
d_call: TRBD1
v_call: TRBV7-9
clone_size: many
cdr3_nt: TGTGCCAGCAGTTCCTGGGGAGGACAGGGGGCTGGCGAGCAGTACTTC
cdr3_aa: CASSSWGGQGAGEQYF